This TCR beta chain was captured in a study of shared clonotypes between healthy human individuals. Study details: Per donor, three plates held CD4 naive cells, three held CD4 memory, two held CD8 naive and one held CD8 memory. Study conclusions and caveats: Specimens sampled were limited to blood, with tissue repertoires likely differing. Donors were few, which limited the genetic and exposure-history diversity represented. Clonotype sharing among donors was thought likely to change with sequencing depth.

This CDR3 has 14 residues. Per the germline V gene, CDR1 is MDHEN and CDR2 is SYDVKM. V shed 3 bases and J shed 2 bases, with 10 bases lying between them. As concerns this clone: Its antigen remains unknown. The sample carries other DNA sequences with the same CDR3.

Sequenced by immunoSEQ multiplex PCR; TCRdb stores in-frame clones only, minus some. The table shows fewer than 850,000 clones, with roughly 91% occurring only once. The sample comprised memory CD8+ T cells from PBMCs. Indicated subset: CD45RO+ cells pooled with CCR7-negative TemRA cells. The rearrangement joins TRBV28 to TRBJ2-5; perhaps TRBD1 as D (6 bases). This receptor was obtained from a man younger than 35 in good health. Some clones in this sample may be carry-over from other donors' samples. The DNA of the CDR3 is TGTGCCAGCAGTTTGGCAGGGGAGCAAGAGACCCAGTACTTC. Its translation: CASSLAGEQETQYF.